This T cell receptor (beta chain) was captured by sequencing in a study of T cell repertoires in cytomegalovirus infection. For the study at large: An indication of both CMV infection and matching HLA type came from public TCR beta signatures.

Study findings and constraints: Individuals carrying CMV plus the relevant HLA were identified by cumulative frequency of public TCR beta families. Dominant in the ex vivo response were TCR beta clonotypes restricted by HLA-C and specific for CMV.

Concerning this clonotype: The antigen is undetermined.

V was clipped by 1 base and J by 10 bases, with 6 bases between them. The CDR3 extends over 11 amino acids. Germline lookup yields CDR1 SGHDT and CDR2 YYEEEE. TCRdb called the reads again in MiXCR, with one record for every CDR3 protein. Here the sample spans about 740,000 distinct CDR3 sequences, 35% to 45% being singletons. Sequences were obtained from PBMCs. The sequence derives from a human donor in good health (CMV status not recorded). Some clones in this sample may be carry-over from other donors' samples. The chain carries TRBV5-6 and TRBJ2-1; no reliable D call. CDR3 region: CASSLRREQFF. The CDR3 DNA follows: TGTGCCAGCAGCTTGCGGCGGGAGCAGTTCTTC.